The 16 T cell receptor beta chains presented below share a single source sample, sequenced in a study of CD8 T cells in ankylosing spondylitis. One entry per CDR3 protein, called by TCRdb with MiXCR from the 5' RACE reads. Counted here are 250,000 to 300,000 distinct CDR3 sequences, about 20% occurring once; the ten biggest clones make up roughly 8%. The source material was blood, either unsorted or a sorted T cell fraction (not recorded which). Every receptor here comes from a male donor with ankylosing spondylitis or in good health (not recorded which).

This sequence joins TRBV4-1 and TRBJ1-5; 9 bases agree with TRBD1. J was trimmed by 4 bases and V by 4 bases; bases with no gene match: 8. The CDR3 has 16 residues. Germline CDR1 MGHRA, CDR2 YSYEKL. The CDR3 spells CASSLLGQGGNQPQHF. The CDR3 DNA reads TGCGCCAGCAGCCTATTGGGACAGGGCGGGAATCAGCCCCAGCATTTT.

The chain links TRBV7-9 to TRBJ1-1; a possible D gene is TRBD1 (6 bases). Per the germline V gene, CDR1 is SEHNR and CDR2 is FQNEAQ (reference sequence). The V end was cut by 7 bases, the J end by 7 bases, with 10 bases between. This CDR3 has 11 residues. Here the CDR3 reads CASTQQGEAFF. In nucleotides, the CDR3 is TGTGCCAGCACCCAACAGGGTGAAGCTTTCTTT.

The genes are TRBV3-1 and TRBJ2-7; no firm D call. Trimming removed 5 bases from V and 3 bases from J, with 14 bases in between. CDR3 length: 14 residues. The germline V gene has CDR1 LGHDT and CDR2 YNNKEL (reference sequence). This CDR3 reads CASSKGMGSYEQYV. Here the CDR3 DNA reads TGTGCCAGCAGCAAAGGAATGGGCAGCTACGAGCAGTACGTC.

This clonotype came up a few times. The J gene is TRBJ1-6, the V gene TRBV24-1; no clear D gene. CDR1 and CDR2 from the germline V gene are KGHDR and SFDVKD. V lost 6 bases to trimming and J lost 7 bases, with 9 bases between them. The CDR3 loop spans 13 amino acids. CDR3 coding DNA: TGTGCCACCAGTTTTCAGAACAATTCACCCCTCCACTTT. Translating it yields CATSFQNNSPLHF.

This clonotype was seen only a few times. The chain couples TRBV11-2 to TRBJ2-2; no definite D call. This CDR3 comprises 12 residues. CDR1 and CDR2 from the germline V gene are SGHAT and FQNNGV. Trimming removed 5 bases from V and 6 bases from J, with 7 bases in between. The DNA of the CDR3 is TGTGCCAGCAGCCCCGCCGCCGGGGAGCTGTTTTTT. It encodes CASSPAAGELFF.

The chain combines TRBV29-1 with TRBJ1-2; 8 bases are shared with TRBD1. The CDR3 runs to 12 residues. Germline values: CDR1 SQVTM, CDR2 ANQGSEA. Trimming cost V 7 bases and J 5 bases; bases outside gene matches: 6. The DNA of the CDR3 is TGCAGCGCCGGGGGACAGGTTTATGGCTACACCTTC. Protein product: CSAGGQVYGYTF. Full variable domain (outside the CDR3, taken from reference TRBV29-1 and TRBJ1-2): SAVISQKPSRDICQRGTSLTIQCQVDSQVTMMFWYRQQPGQSLTLIATANQGSEATYESGFVIDKFPISRPNLTFSTLTVSNMSPEDSSIYLCSAGGQVYGYTFGSGTRLTVV.

At least ten counts were recorded for this clonotype. J is TRBJ2-1 and V is TRBV5-1, with TRBD2 matching over 13 bases. The CDR3 has 15 amino acids. The trim removed 3 bases at V and 14 bases at J, leaving 11 bases unmatched. The germline CDR1 and CDR2 sequences are SGHRS and YFSETQ. The CDR3 DNA is TGCGCCAGCAGCTCATACCCCGGACTAGCGGGAGACGAGTTCTTC. It codes for CASSSYPGLAGDEFF.

At least ten counts were recorded for this clonotype. V usage is TRBV29-1 and J usage is TRBJ2-7, with 9 bases fitting TRBD1. The CDR3 covers 19 residues. The germline gives CDR1 SQVTM, CDR2 ANQGSEA. The trim removed 0 bases at V and 4 bases at J, leaving 19 bases unmatched. CDR3 nucleotides: TGCAGCGTTGAAGATCTAAAAAGAGACCGGGACAGGGTGCGATACGAGCAGTACGTC. This codes for CSVEDLKRDRDRVRYEQYV.

This sequence joins TRBV11-2 and TRBJ2-3; TRBD2 matches 9 bases. The J segment lost 4 bases and the V segment lost 1 base, leaving 6 bases of the junction unmatched. CDR1 and CDR2 from the germline V gene are SGHAT and FQNNGV. This CDR3 is 16 amino acids long. CDR3 sequence (DNA): TGTGCCAGCAGCTTAGGTTGGCGGGGGGGATCAGATACGCAGTATTTT. Residues: CASSLGWRGGSDTQYF.

The chain is built from TRBV27 and TRBJ1-6; 11 bases fit TRBD1. The V and J ends lost 1 base and 9 bases, in that order; junction bases with no gene match: 8. From germline, CDR1 is MNHEY and CDR2 SMNVEV (reference sequence). The CDR3 is made up of 17 amino acids. The CDR3 nucleotides are TGTGCCAGCAGTTTATGGATCCGGGACAGGGGGTCTTCACCCCTCCACTTT. It translates to CASSLWIRDRGSSPLHF.

The V call is TRBV7-6, the J call TRBJ1-1; no firm D call. This CDR3 region has 12 residues. Germline CDR1 reads SGHVS; CDR2 reads FNYEAQ. V dropped 0 bases and J dropped 10 bases, with 9 bases sitting between them. The CDR3 protein is CASSLAAGVAFF. In nucleotides, the CDR3 is TGTGCCAGCAGCTTAGCAGCCGGGGTAGCTTTCTTT. The full variable domain, with the rest looked up from reference TRBV7-6 and TRBJ1-1, is GAGVSQSPRYKVTKRGQDVALRCDPISGHVSLYWYRQALGQGPEFLTYFNYEAQQDKSGLPNDRFSAERPEGSISTLTIQRTEQRDSAMYRCASSLAAGVAFFGQGTRLTVV.

This clonotype came up many times. V usage is TRBV5-1 and J usage is TRBJ2-6, with 10 bases matching TRBD2. Per the germline V gene, CDR1 is SGHRS and CDR2 is YFSETQ. V dropped 1 base and J dropped 4; count of bases not matched to a gene: 11. The CDR3 loop spans 19 amino acids. The CDR3, as DNA: TGCGCCAGCAGCTTGTTTCTCCGCCTAGCGGGAGCCGGGGCCAACGTCCTGACTTTC. Translated, it gives CASSLFLRLAGAGANVLTF.

This clonotype was counted ten times or more. The V and J genes are TRBV5-1 and TRBJ1-1, with D possibly being TRBD1 (5 bases). Trimming left V 3 bases short and J 4 bases short, with 13 bases between. Germline-derived CDR1 and CDR2 are SGHRS and YFSETQ. The CDR3 is 14 residues long. The CDR3 region has the DNA TGCGCCAGCAGCTCCAATTGGGGGAGCACTGAAGCTTTCTTT. The encoded protein is CASSSNWGSTEAFF.

CDR3 sequence (DNA): TGTGCCAGCAGCTTAGATTTCCGGTTCATGAACACTGAAGCTTTCTTT. Encoded protein: CASSLDFRFMNTEAFF. J is TRBJ1-1 and V is TRBV11-2; unclear D gene. This CDR3 is 16 amino acids long. Germline lookup yields CDR1 SGHAT and CDR2 FQNNGV. The V and J ends lost 0 bases and 0 bases respectively, with 11 bases between them.

This clonotype was counted ten times or more. This rearrangement joins TRBV5-1 to TRBJ1-4, with a possible D match to TRBD1 (5 bases). V was shortened by 5 bases and J by 3 bases, with 14 bases between the two germline ends. From germline, CDR1 is SGHRS and CDR2 YFSETQ. This CDR3 has 15 residues. The CDR3 DNA reads TGCGCCAGCAGGCGTCCGGGACGGCCTAATGAAAAACTGTTTTTT. Translated, it gives CASRRPGRPNEKLFF.

In its sample, this clonotype was seen a few times. The rearrangement joins TRBV24-1 to TRBJ2-5; 8 bases fit TRBD1. The germline CDR1 and CDR2 sequences are KGHDR and SFDVKD. V gave up 5 bases and J gave up 4 bases; unmatched junction bases: 5. The CDR3 consists of 14 residues. This CDR3 is CATSGPDRGETQYF. CDR3 in DNA: TGTGCCACCAGTGGTCCCGACAGGGGAGAGACCCAGTACTTC.